A selection of T cell receptor beta chains follows, all from one sample in a study of immune cell composition in non-small cell lung cancer. The data were produced by immunoSEQ multiplex PCR, yet TCRdb's version contains in-frame clones alone and is incomplete. The sample contains 4,500 to 6,000 clones, 72% of which appear only once. The sample comprised non-adjacent lung tissue. These receptors were obtained from a human donor with non-small cell lung cancer. Both conserved end residues are part of each CDR3. The D gene is left open where the match is weak. The size entry is marked missing in some rows and otherwise reads once, few, many or a size class.

TRBD2 TRBJ2-2 TRBV19 NA TGTGCCAGTAAGGCTAGCGGGGCGTCCGGGGAGCTGTTTTTT CASKASGASGELFF
TRBD1 TRBJ1-1 TRBV7-3 NA TGTGCCAGCAGCCCTGACAGGGACACTGAAGCTTTCTTT CASSPDRDTEAFF
NA TRBJ2-5 TRBV5-1 NA TGCGCCAGCAGCTCCCCGCGGGGAGAGACCCAGTACTTC CASSSPRGETQYF
TRBD2 TRBJ2-2 TRBV5-4 NA TGTGCCAGCAGCTTTTTAGGCGCGGGAGGGGCCGGGGAGCTGTTTTTT CASSFLGAGGAGELFF
TRBD2 TRBJ2-3 TRBV7-9 NA TGTGCCAGCAGCCTGCGCGGGGGAACCACAGATACGCAGTATTTT CASSLRGGTTDTQYF
TRBD1 TRBJ2-7 TRBV2 NA TGTGCCAGCAGTCGGACAGGGGACTACGAGCAGTACTTC CASSRTGDYEQYF
NA TRBJ1-6 TRBV14 few TGTGCCAGCAGCCAAGCGGGGATGGGGTCACCCCTCCACTTT CASSQAGMGSPLHF
NA TRBJ1-6 TRBV4-1 NA TGCGCCAGCAGCCGAGGTCCGGGGATTCACCCCCTCCACTTT CASSRGPGIHPLHF
NA TRBJ1-2 TRBV6-5 once TGTGCCAGCAGTTACAGGGGTGGCTACACCTTC CASSYRGGYTF
NA TRBJ1-4 TRBV2 NA TGTGCCAGCAGTGAGAGGCCACCGAGGAGGGAAAAACTGTTTTTT CASSERPPRREKLFF
NA TRBJ2-3 TRBV4-2 NA TGTGCCAGCAGTCATATACCGGGGGATGGTGCAGATACGCAGTATTTT CASSHIPGDGADTQYF
TRBD1 TRBJ1-1 TRBV7-6 NA TGTGCCAGCAGCTTAGGGGACAGCTACACTGAAGCTTTCTTT CASSLGDSYTEAFF
TRBD1 TRBJ1-2 TRBV6-5 NA TGTGCCATCGGGACAGCTAACTATGGCTACACCTTC CAIGTANYGYTF
NA TRBJ2-7 TRBV4-2 NA TGTGCCAGCAGCCAAGATGGGGAGGGGACACCCTCCTACGAGCAGTACTTC CASSQDGEGTPSYEQYF
TRBD1 TRBJ2-5 TRBV5-4 NA TGTGCCAGCAGCTTGGACAGGGGTGGGGAGACCCAGTACTTC CASSLDRGGETQYF
TRBD1 TRBJ1-4 TRBV7-9 NA TGTGCCAGCAGCGTATGGACAGGGGCGGGAACTAATGAAAAACTGTTTTTT CASSVWTGAGTNEKLFF
TRBD1 TRBJ1-5 TRBV28 NA TGTGCCAGCAGTTTAGGAACAGGGGGTAGAAGCAATCAGCCCCAGCATTTT CASSLGTGGRSNQPQHF
TRBD2 TRBJ2-3 TRBV5-1 few TGCGCCAGCAGCCGGACTAGCGGGAGGGCAGATACGCAGTATTTT CASSRTSGRADTQYF
TRBD1 TRBJ2-7 TRBV19 NA TGTGCCAGCCGACGACAGGGGACCTACGAGCAGTACTTC CASRRQGTYEQYF
NA TRBJ2-2 TRBV6-6 NA TGTGCCAGCAGTTCACTAGTTCCCGGGGAGCTGTTTTTT CASSSLVPGELFF
TRBD1 TRBJ1-5 TRBV27 once TGTGCCAGCAGTCCCAGAGGACAGGCGTACTATAGCAATCAGCCCCAGCATTTT CASSPRGQAYYSNQPQHF
TRBD1 TRBJ2-7 TRBV7-6 few TGTGCCAGCAGCTCGCCGGGACAGGGTAAGGAGCAGTACTTC CASSSPGQGKEQYF
NA TRBJ1-2 TRBV19 few TGTGCCAGTAGTACCGAGGACTTACACTATGGCTACACCTTC CASSTEDLHYGYTF
TRBD1 TRBJ2-3 TRBV29-1 NA TGCAGCGGGAGACTACCGGGACAGGAAACCGGTACGCAGTATTTT CSGRLPGQETGTQYF
NA TRBJ2-2 TRBV6-5 NA TGTGCCAGCTCGAGGTCCTTACGGACCGGGGAGCTGTTTTTT CASSRSLRTGELFF
NA TRBJ1-1 TRBV6-1 NA TGTGCCAGCAGTTTGACCGGGACATCTAACACTGAAGCTTTCTTT CASSLTGTSNTEAFF
NA TRBJ1-4 TRBV28 NA TGTGCCAGCAGTTTAGCGACAGGCCTTAATGAAAAACTGTTTTTT CASSLATGLNEKLFF
TRBD2 TRBJ2-7 TRBV18 NA TGTGCCAGCTCACCGGGTAGCGGGAGCTACGAGCAGTACTTC CASSPGSGSYEQYF
TRBD2 TRBJ2-1 TRBV20-1 NA TGCAGTGCTAGACCTACTAGCGTGGAGTTCTTC CSARPTSVEFF
NA TRBJ1-5 TRBV7-5 few TGTGCCAGAAGCTTAGGAGGGCCCCAGCCCCAGCATTTT CARSLGGPQPQHF
NA TRBJ1-3 TRBV6-1 NA TGTGCCAGCACTTATAGCTCTGGAAACACCATATATTTT CASTYSSGNTIYF
TRBD1 TRBJ2-5 TRBV7-2 NA TGTGCCAGCAGCAAGGACAGGGGGCGGCGGGAGACCCAGTACTTC CASSKDRGRRETQYF
NA TRBJ2-1 TRBV9 NA TGTGCCAGCAGCGCAACTAACCTAGAGAATGAGCAGTTCTTC CASSATNLENEQFF
NA TRBJ2-7 TRBV18 NA TGTGCCAGCTCGCGTGGACAAGCCTACGAGCAGTACTTC CASSRGQAYEQYF
NA TRBJ2-5 TRBV30 NA TGTGCCTGGAGTGCGGAAGAGACCCAGTACTTC CAWSAEETQYF
NA TRBJ2-7 TRBV6-5 NA TGTGCCAGCAGCCCTTTCCCCTACGAGCAGTACTTC CASSPFPYEQYF
NA TRBJ1-2 TRBV9 few TGTGCCAGCAGCGACGACACTAACTATGGCTACACCTTC CASSDDTNYGYTF
TRBD2 TRBJ2-5 TRBV5-1 few TGCGCCAGCAGCTCCGGCCAACTAGCGGGGGGCCAAGAGACCCAGTACTTC CASSSGQLAGGQETQYF
NA TRBJ2-7 TRBV18 few TGTGCCAGCTCACCGGCGGCTAGCTCCTACGAGCAGTACTTC CASSPAASSYEQYF
NA TRBJ2-1 TRBV5-6 once TGTGCCAGCAGCCCAGCGGTGGATGGGAGGCTCAATGAGCAGTTCTTC CASSPAVDGRLNEQFF
TRBD1 TRBJ1-2 TRBV19 once TGTGCCAGTAGTACGACTGACAGGGGAAACAACTATGGCTACACCTTC CASSTTDRGNNYGYTF
NA TRBJ2-1 TRBV6-5 NA TGTGCCAGCAGTTACGGCAGGGAAATATCCAATGAGCAGTTCTTC CASSYGREISNEQFF